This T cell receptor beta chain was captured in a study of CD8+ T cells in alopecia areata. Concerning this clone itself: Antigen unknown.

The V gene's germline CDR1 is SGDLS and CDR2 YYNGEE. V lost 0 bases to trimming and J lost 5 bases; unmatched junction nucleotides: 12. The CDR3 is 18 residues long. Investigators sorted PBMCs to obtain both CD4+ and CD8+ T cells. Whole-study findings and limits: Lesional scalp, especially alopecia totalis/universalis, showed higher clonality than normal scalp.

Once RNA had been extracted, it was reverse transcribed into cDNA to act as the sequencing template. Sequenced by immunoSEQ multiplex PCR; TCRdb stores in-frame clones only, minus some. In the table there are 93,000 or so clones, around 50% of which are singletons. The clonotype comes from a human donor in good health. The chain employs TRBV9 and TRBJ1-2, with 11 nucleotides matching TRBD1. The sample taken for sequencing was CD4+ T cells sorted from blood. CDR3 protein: CASSVDGTGGFLGYGYTF. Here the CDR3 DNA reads TGTGCCAGCAGCGTAGATGGGACAGGGGGTTTCCTCGGGTATGGCTACACCTTC.